This T cell receptor (beta chain) was captured by sequencing in a study of cytomegalovirus exposure and HLA in healthy donors. General study results and limits: Earlier findings revealed that most TCR beta V segments proved productive either about 90% or about 30% of the time. Accurate prediction of HLA-A and HLA-B alleles (for most subjects) was reportedly achieved from TCR beta sequences.

CDR1 and CDR2 from the germline V gene are SGHVS and FQNEAQ. V lost 0 bases to trimming and J lost 6 bases, with 10 bases between them. This CDR3 spans 14 amino acids. In the PCR, 60 Vbeta and 13 Jbeta primers were used. The table came from immunoSEQ multiplex PCR; TCRdb's copy has only in-frame clones and leaves some out. The repertoire holds 160,000 or so clones, 70% to 80% seen once, with about 3.8% in the top ten. As for this clone: Its matching antigen is unknown.

The sample consisted of PBMCs. The TCR originated in a man aged 25 to 40 in good health and CMV-seropositive. The genes are TRBV7-8 and TRBJ2-3, with D unclear. The CDR3 spells CASSLAGNIDTQYF. The CDR3 DNA reads TGTGCCAGCAGCTTAGCTGGTAACATTGATACGCAGTATTTT.